This T cell receptor (beta chain) was sequenced in a study of technical replicates of blood from a few donors. Profiled with immunoSEQ multiplex PCR; TCRdb holds only in-frame clones, not every one. This table holds tens of thousands of clones, under 98% found once. Trimming pared 5 bases from V and 1 base from J, leaving 12 bases between. The CDR3 sequence is 15 residues long. Germline V CDR1 and CDR2: LNHDA, SQIVND (reference sequence). This receptor was obtained from a human donor in good health. Sequenced input: T cells isolated from PBMCs. The J gene is TRBJ2-1, the V gene TRBV19; maybe TRBD2 (6 bases). The CDR3 coding sequence is TGTGCCAGTAGTCCCAGGGCGGGGTCCTACAATGAGCAGTTCTTC. Translated: CASSPRAGSYNEQFF.